The next 8 T cell receptor beta chains were all read from a single sample in a study of shared clonotypes between healthy human individuals. Repertoires were generated with immunoSEQ multiplex PCR, while TCRdb's copy carries only in-frame clones and drops some. The repertoire consists of about 1 million clones, with around four fifths occurring once and the leading ten covering 1.4%. The sequencing sample was made of memory CD4+ T cells sorted from blood. The subset denotes: CD45RA-negative fraction. The receptors stem from a man aged 18 to 35 in good health.

The gene calls are TRBV9 and TRBJ2-1; D is perhaps TRBD1 (5 bases). Trimming pared 8 bases from V and 5 bases from J, leaving 17 bases between. Germline CDR1 and CDR2: SGDLS and YYNGEE. The length of the CDR3 is 14 residues. In nucleotides, the CDR3 is TGTGCCAGTCAACAGGCCCCTACTAACAATGAGCAGTTCTTC. It encodes CASQQAPTNNEQFF.

The V call is TRBV5-1, the J call TRBJ2-7; TRBD2 agrees at 12 bases. Losses at the gene ends were 5 bases for V and 3 bases for J; bases not matched to a gene: 6. In germline, CDR1 is SGHRS, CDR2 YFSETQ. CDR3 size: 15 residues. The CDR3 coding sequence is TGCGCCAGCAGGTCGACTAGCGGGGGACTCTACGAGCAGTACTTC. It encodes CASRSTSGGLYEQYF.

The chain is built from TRBV5-1 and TRBJ2-2; 9 positions match TRBD2. CDR3 length: 16 amino acids. The germline CDR1 and CDR2 sequences are SGHRS and YFSETQ. V was clipped by 4 bases and J by 6 bases; unmatched bases: 10. The CDR3 nucleotides read TGCGCCAGCAGCCTTCCGGGACTAGCATTCTCCGGGGAGCTGTTTTTT. The encoded protein is CASSLPGLAFSGELFF.

The chain has TRBV12-5 and TRBJ2-5, with D possibly TRBD2 on 5 matching bases. Deletions cut 6 bases from V and 5 bases from J, with 7 bases between. CDR1 LGHNT and CDR2 FRNRAP come from the germline V gene. This CDR3 has 11 amino acids. In nucleotides, the CDR3 is TGTGCTAGTGGCTCGGGGGAGACCCAGTACTTC. Translating it yields CASGSGETQYF.

Note on this clone: This may stem from a read error, because a much larger clone lies one nucleotide away. V gene TRBV5-6 combines with J gene TRBJ1-1, with D tentatively TRBD1 (6 bases). Germline-derived CDR1 and CDR2 are SGHDT and YYEEEE. Trimming shortened V by 1 base and J by 1 base, and 8 bases separated the two germline ends. CDR3 length equals 14 residues. Here the CDR3 DNA reads TGTGCCAGCAGCTTGCAGGGGACGAACACTGAAGCTTTCTTT. This sequence encodes CASSLQGTNTEAFF.

Concerning this clone: One end of the junction fails to match germline, which may point to a read error. For the CDR3, the DNA is TGTGCCAGCAGTGCCGGGGGGAACGCTGAAGCTTTCTTT. This sequence encodes CASSAGGNAEAFF. The genes are TRBV25-1 and TRBJ1-1, with D perhaps TRBD1 (5 bases). The CDR3 extends over 13 amino acids. Germline V gene sequence: CDR1 MGHDK, CDR2 SYGVNS.

The sample holds a few counts of this clone. Additional DNA sequences in this sample encode the identical CDR3. The chain has TRBV19 and TRBJ1-6; D gene ambiguous. The CDR3 totals 14 residues. Germline V CDR1 and CDR2: LNHDA, SQIVND (reference sequence). V was shortened by 6 bases and J by 4 bases, with 10 bases between the two germline ends. The CDR3 is CASREAEYNSPLHF. CDR3 bases: TGTGCCAGTAGGGAAGCCGAATATAATTCACCCCTCCACTTT. Using reference TRBV19 and TRBJ1-6 for the parts outside the CDR3, the full variable domain is DGGITQSPKYLFRKEGQNVTLSCEQNLNHDAMYWYRQDPGQGLRLIYYSQIVNDFQKGDIAEGYSVSREKKESFPLTVTSAQKNPTAFYLCASREAEYNSPLHFGNGTRLTVT.

The gene calls are TRBV6-1 and TRBJ2-7; 7 positions match TRBD2. The junction had 7 bases not matched to a gene; V was cut back by 6 bases and J by 5 bases. The CDR3 length is 13 residues. Germline CDR1 reads MNHNS; CDR2 reads SASEGT. The CDR3 loop reads CASRREGVNEQYF. The CDR3, as DNA: TGTGCCAGCAGGAGGGAGGGCGTCAACGAGCAGTACTTC.